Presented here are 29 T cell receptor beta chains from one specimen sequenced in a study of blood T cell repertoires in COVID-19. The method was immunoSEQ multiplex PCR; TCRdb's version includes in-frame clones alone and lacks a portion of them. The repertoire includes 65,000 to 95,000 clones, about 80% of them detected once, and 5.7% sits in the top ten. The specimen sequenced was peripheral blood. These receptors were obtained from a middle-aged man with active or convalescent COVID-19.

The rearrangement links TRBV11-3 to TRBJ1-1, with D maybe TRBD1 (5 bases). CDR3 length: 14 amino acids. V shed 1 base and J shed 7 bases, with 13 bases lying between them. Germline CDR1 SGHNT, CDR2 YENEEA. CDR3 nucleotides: TGTGCCAGCAGCTTAGGCAGGACAAGTAATGAAGCTTTCTTT. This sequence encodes CASSLGRTSNEAFF.

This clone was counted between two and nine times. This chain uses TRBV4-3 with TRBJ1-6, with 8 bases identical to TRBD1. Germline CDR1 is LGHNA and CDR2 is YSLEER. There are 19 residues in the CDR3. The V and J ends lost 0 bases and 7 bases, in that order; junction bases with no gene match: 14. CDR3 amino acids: CASSQEAGQGAFRNSPLHF. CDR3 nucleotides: TGCGCCAGCAGCCAAGAGGCAGGGCAGGGGGCATTTCGGAATTCACCCCTCCACTTT.

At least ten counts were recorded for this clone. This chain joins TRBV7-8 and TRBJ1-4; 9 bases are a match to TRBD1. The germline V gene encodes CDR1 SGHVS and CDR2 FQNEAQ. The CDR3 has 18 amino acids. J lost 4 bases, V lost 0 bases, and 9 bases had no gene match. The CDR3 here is CASSLAMIRGQGNEKLFF. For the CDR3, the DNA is TGTGCCAGCAGCTTAGCGATGATACGGGGACAGGGTAATGAAAAACTGTTTTTT.

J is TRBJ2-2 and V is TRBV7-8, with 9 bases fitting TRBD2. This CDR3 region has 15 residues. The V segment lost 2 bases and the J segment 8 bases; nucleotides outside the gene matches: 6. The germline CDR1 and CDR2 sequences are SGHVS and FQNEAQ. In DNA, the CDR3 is TGTGCCAGCAGCTTAAGACTAGCGGCCGCTGGGGAGCTGTTTTTT. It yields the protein CASSLRLAAAGELFF.

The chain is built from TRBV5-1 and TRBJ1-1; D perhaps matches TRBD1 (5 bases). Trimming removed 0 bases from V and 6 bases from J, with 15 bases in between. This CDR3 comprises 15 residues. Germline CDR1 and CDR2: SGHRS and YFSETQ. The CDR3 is CASSLAGTARAEAFF. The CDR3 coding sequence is TGCGCCAGCAGCTTGGCCGGCACGGCCAGGGCTGAAGCTTTCTTT.

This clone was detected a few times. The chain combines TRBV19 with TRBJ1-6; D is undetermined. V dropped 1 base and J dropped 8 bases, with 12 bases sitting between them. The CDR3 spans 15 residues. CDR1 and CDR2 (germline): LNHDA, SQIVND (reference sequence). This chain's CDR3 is CASSIVAGGDSPLHF. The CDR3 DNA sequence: TGTGCCAGTAGTATAGTTGCGGGTGGCGATTCACCCCTCCACTTT.

Here the CDR3 reads CASSGGLAGQETQYF. For the CDR3, the DNA is TGTGCCAGCAGCGGTGGGCTAGCGGGCCAAGAGACCCAGTACTTC. The chain uses TRBV9 and TRBJ2-5; 8 bases map to TRBD2. Per the germline V gene, CDR1 is SGDLS and CDR2 is YYNGEE. The V gene end was trimmed by 3 bases and the J gene end by 1 base; junction bases not matched to a gene: 5. The CDR3 sequence is 15 residues long.

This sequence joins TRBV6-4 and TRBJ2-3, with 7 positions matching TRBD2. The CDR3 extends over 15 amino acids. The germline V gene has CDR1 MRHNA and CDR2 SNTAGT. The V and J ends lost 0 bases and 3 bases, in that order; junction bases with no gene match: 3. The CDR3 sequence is CASSDSAGLTDTQYF. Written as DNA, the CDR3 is TGTGCCAGCAGTGACTCAGCGGGACTTACAGATACGCAGTATTTT.

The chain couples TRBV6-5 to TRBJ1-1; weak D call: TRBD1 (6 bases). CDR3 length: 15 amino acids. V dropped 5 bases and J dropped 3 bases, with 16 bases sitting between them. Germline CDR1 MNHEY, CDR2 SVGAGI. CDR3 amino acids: CASSRERGWHTEAFF. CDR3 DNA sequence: TGTGCCAGCAGTCGAGAAAGGGGGTGGCACACTGAAGCTTTCTTT.

This CDR3 reads CASRWDINTEAFF. Here the CDR3 DNA reads TGTGCCAGCAGGTGGGACATCAACACTGAAGCTTTCTTT. The J gene is TRBJ1-1, the V gene TRBV2, with D perhaps TRBD1 (6 bases). This CDR3 is built from 13 residues. The V end was cut by 6 bases, the J end by 2 bases, with 10 bases between. Per the germline V gene, CDR1 is SNHLY and CDR2 is FYNNEI.

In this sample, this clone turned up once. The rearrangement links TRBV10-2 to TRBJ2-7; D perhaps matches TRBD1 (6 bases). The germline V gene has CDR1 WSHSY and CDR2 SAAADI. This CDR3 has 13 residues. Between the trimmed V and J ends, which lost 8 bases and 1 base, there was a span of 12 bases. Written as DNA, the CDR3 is TGCGCCAGCGCCGTACAGGGATCCTACGAGCAGTACTTC. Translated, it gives CASAVQGSYEQYF.

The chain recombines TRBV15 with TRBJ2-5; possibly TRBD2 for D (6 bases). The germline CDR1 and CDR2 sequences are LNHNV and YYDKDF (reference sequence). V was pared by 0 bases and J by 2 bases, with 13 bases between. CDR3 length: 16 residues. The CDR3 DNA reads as TGTGCCACCAGCAGAGATCGGAGGCGGGGACAAGAGACCCAGTACTTC. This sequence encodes CATSRDRRRGQETQYF.

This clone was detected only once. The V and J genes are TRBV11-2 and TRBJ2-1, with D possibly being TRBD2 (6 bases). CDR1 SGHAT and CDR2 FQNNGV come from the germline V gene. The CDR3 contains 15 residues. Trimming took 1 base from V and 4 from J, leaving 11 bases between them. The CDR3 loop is CASSLARGFYNEQFF. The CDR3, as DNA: TGTGCCAGCAGCTTAGCACGGGGGTTTTACAATGAGCAGTTCTTC.

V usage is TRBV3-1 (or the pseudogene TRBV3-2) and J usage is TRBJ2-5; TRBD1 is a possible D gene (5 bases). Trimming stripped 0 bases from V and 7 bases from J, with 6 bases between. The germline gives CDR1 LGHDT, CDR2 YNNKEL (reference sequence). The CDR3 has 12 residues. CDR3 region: CASSQDQGTQYF. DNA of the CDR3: TGTGCCAGCAGCCAAGATCAGGGGACCCAGTACTTC.

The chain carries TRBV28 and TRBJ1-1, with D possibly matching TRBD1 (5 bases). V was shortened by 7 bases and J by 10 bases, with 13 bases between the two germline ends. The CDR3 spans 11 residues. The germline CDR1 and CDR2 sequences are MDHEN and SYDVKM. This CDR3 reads CASTGLRGAFF. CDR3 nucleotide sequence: TGTGCCAGCACGGGACTACGAGGAGCTTTCTTT.

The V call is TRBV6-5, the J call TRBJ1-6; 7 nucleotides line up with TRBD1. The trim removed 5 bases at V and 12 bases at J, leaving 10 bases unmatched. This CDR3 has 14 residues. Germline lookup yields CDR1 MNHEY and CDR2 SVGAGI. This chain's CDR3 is CASSTPNRGEPLHF. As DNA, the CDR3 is TGTGCCAGCAGTACACCAAACAGGGGAGAACCCCTCCACTTT.

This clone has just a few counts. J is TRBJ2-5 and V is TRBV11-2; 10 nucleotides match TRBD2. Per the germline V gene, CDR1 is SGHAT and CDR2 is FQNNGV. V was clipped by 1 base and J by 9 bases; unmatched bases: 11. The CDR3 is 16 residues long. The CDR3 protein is CASSLVGASGSRAQYF. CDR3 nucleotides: TGTGCCAGCAGCTTAGTGGGGGCTAGCGGGAGTAGGGCCCAGTACTTC.

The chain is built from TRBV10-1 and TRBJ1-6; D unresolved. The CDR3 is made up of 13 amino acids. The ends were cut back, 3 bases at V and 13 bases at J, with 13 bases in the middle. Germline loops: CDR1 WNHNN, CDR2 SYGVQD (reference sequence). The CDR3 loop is CASSDGGDTPLHF. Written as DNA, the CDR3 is TGCGCCAGCAGTGACGGCGGCGATACGCCCCTCCACTTT.

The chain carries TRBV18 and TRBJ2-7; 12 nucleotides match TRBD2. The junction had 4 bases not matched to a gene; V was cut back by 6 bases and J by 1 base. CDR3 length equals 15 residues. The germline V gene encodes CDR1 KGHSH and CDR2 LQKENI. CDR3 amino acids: CASSRGTSGSYEQYF. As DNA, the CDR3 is TGTGCCAGCTCGCGAGGGACTAGCGGGTCCTACGAGCAGTACTTC.

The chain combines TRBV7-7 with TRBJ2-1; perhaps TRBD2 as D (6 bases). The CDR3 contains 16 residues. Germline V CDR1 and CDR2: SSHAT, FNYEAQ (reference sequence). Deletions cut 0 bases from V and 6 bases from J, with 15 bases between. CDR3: CASSLAGTPETNEQFF. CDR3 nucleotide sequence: TGTGCCAGCAGCTTAGCGGGGACTCCAGAAACCAATGAGCAGTTCTTC.

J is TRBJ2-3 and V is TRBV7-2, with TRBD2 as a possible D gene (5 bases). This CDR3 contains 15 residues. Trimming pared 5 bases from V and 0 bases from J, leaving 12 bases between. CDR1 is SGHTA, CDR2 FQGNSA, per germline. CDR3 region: CASSPRGTSTDTQYF. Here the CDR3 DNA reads TGTGCCAGCAGCCCCCGGGGTACTAGCACAGATACGCAGTATTTT. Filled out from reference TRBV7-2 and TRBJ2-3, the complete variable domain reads GAGVSQSPSNKVTEKGKDVELRCDPISGHTALYWYRQSLGQGLEFLIYFQGNSAPDKSGLPSDRFSAERTGGSVSTLTIQRTQQEDSAVYLCASSPRGTSTDTQYFGPGTRLTVL.

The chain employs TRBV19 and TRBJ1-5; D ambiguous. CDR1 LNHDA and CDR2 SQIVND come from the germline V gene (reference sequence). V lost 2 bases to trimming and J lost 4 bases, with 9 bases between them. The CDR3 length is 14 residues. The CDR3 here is CASSINDGNQPQHF. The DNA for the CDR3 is TGTGCCAGTAGTATAAATGACGGGAATCAGCCCCAGCATTTT.

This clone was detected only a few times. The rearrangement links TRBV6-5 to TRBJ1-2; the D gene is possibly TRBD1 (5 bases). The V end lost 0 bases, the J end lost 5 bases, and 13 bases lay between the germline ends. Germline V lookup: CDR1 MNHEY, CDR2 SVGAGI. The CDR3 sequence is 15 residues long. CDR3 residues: CASSYSGQGKYGYTF. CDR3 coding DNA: TGTGCCAGCAGTTACTCGGGGCAGGGAAAGTATGGCTACACCTTC.

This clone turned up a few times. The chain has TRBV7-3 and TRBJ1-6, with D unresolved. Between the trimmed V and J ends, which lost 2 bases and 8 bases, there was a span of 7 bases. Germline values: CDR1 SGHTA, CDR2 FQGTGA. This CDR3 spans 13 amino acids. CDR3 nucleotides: TGTGCCAGCAGCTTACGGCGGGATTCACCCCTCCACTTT. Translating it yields CASSLRRDSPLHF.

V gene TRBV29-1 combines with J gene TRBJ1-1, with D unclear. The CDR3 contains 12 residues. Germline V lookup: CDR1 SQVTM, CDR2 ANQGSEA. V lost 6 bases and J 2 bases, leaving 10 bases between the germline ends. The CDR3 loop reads CSVARRNTEAFF. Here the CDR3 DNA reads TGCAGCGTCGCGAGGAGAAACACTGAAGCTTTCTTT.

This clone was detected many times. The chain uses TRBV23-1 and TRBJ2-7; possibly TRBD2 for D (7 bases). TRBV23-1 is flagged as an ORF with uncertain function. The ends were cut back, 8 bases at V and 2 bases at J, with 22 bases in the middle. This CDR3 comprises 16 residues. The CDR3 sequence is CASPGPGGGEPYEQYF. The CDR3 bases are TGCGCCAGCCCCGGGCCGGGGGGCGGTGAACCCTACGAGCAGTACTTC.

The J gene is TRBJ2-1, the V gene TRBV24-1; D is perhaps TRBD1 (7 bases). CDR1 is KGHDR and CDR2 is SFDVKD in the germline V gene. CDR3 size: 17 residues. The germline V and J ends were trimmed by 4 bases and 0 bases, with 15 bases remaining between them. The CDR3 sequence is CATSDPGGDSSYNEQFF. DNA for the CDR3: TGTGCCACCAGTGACCCGGGCGGGGACAGCTCCTACAATGAGCAGTTCTTC.

CDR3 loop: CASSPEGGPDTQYF. The DNA for the CDR3 is TGTGCCAGCAGCCCGGAGGGCGGGCCAGATACGCAGTATTTT. The chain combines TRBV7-3 with TRBJ2-3; the D gene is possibly TRBD2 (6 bases). V gave up 5 bases and J gave up 4 bases, with 13 bases separating them. CDR1 and CDR2 from the germline V gene are SGHTA and FQGTGA. The CDR3 is 14 amino acids.

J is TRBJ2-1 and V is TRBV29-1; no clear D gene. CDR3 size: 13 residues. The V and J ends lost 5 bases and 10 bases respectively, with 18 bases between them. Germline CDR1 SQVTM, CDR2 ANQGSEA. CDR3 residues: CSVLIDSTREQFF. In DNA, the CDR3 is TGCAGCGTTTTAATCGACTCAACCCGAGAGCAGTTCTTC.